Listed below are T cell receptor beta chains from one sample, sequenced in a study of T cells in Graves' hyperthyroidism and ophthalmopathy. MiXCR, run by TCRdb on the multiplex PCR reads, gives a single entry per CDR3 protein. The profile covers approximately 700,000 distinct CDR3 sequences, with approximately 42% appearing a single time and less than 8.5% taken by the ten largest. What was sequenced was peripheral blood or thyroid tissue (not recorded which). Receptors were obtained from an adult man with Graves' disease, either hyperthyroidism or ophthalmopathy (not recorded which). The CDR3 runs from the conserved cysteine through the conserved F or W. A D gene is named only where the DNA matches it firmly. Expanded clones get a size class; other rows say once, few or many, or leave the size out.

V: TRBV2
D: TRBD2
J: TRBJ2-2
size: few
DNA: TGTGCCAGCAGTGAATTCGGGACTAGTTTTGGCGGGGAGCTGTTTTTT
CDR3: CASSEFGTSFGGELFF

V: TRBV6-5
D: TRBD1
J: TRBJ1-6
size: .
DNA: TGTGCCAGCAGAGGGACAGGGAACAATTCACCCCTCCACTTT
CDR3: CASRGTGNNSPLHF

V: TRBV5-1
D: .
J: TRBJ1-2
size: many
DNA: TGCGCCAGCAGTTCTTCAGGTCCCTTGAGTGGCTACACCTTC
CDR3: CASSSSGPLSGYTF

V: TRBV7-8
D: .
J: TRBJ1-4
size: .
DNA: TGTGCCAGCACCCCCTCGATAGTTGGGGAAAAACTGTTTTTT
CDR3: CASTPSIVGEKLFF

V: TRBV12-3/TRBV12-4
D: TRBD2
J: TRBJ2-5
size: .
DNA: TGTGCCAGCAGCCCGGGGGGGACTCCAGAGACCCAGTACTTC
CDR3: CASSPGGTPETQYF

V: TRBV6-1
D: .
J: TRBJ1-1
size: .
DNA: TGTGCCAGCAGTCCCGGGACACTACGCACTGAAGCTTTCTTT
CDR3: CASSPGTLRTEAFF

V: TRBV2
D: .
J: TRBJ1-1
size: .
DNA: TGTGCCAGCAGAGAAGGACCCCTGAACACTGAAGCTTTCTTT
CDR3: CASREGPLNTEAFF

V: TRBV20-1
D: .
J: TRBJ1-4
size: .
DNA: TGCAGTGCTAGAGATCCGGACCGGCGCCAGGAAAAACTGTTTTTT
CDR3: CSARDPDRRQEKLFF

V: TRBV5-1
D: .
J: TRBJ1-4
size: .
DNA: TGCGCCAGCAGCCAAGAATTCCGAAGAGTTAATGAAAAACTGTTTTTT
CDR3: CASSQEFRRVNEKLFF

V: TRBV25-1
D: TRBD1
J: TRBJ1-1
size: many
DNA: TGTGCCAGCAGTGCTAAGGCAGGGGGCGAGAACACTGAAGCTTTCTTT
CDR3: CASSAKAGGENTEAFF

V: TRBV7-2
D: .
J: TRBJ1-2
size: many
DNA: TGTGCCAGCAGCTTTGGGATGGCCGACGGCTACACCTTC
CDR3: CASSFGMADGYTF

V: TRBV9
D: .
J: TRBJ1-1
size: .
DNA: TGTGCCAGCAGCGTAGCGGGGGATCTCACTGAAGCTTTCTTT
CDR3: CASSVAGDLTEAFF

V: TRBV19
D: .
J: TRBJ1-5
size: many
DNA: TGTGCCAGTAGTATTCTCGGGGTAGGAGGCAATCAGCCCCAGCATTTT
CDR3: CASSILGVGGNQPQHF

V: TRBV20-1
D: TRBD1
J: TRBJ1-6
size: many
DNA: TGCAGTGCGTGGGACAGCCCTTCACCCCTCCACTTT
CDR3: CSAWDSPSPLHF

V: TRBV20-1
D: .
J: TRBJ2-5
size: many
DNA: TGCAGTGCTAGAGACAGACAAGAGACCCAGTACTTC
CDR3: CSARDRQETQYF

V: TRBV5-1
D: TRBD1
J: TRBJ1-1
size: few
DNA: TGCGCCAGCAGCTTGATGACAGGGGGTAGGACTGAAGCTTTCTTT
CDR3: CASSLMTGGRTEAFF

V: TRBV7-9
D: .
J: TRBJ1-6
size: .
DNA: TGTGCCAGCAGCTTAGCGCCGAGCTCCTATAATTCACCCCTCCACTTT
CDR3: CASSLAPSSYNSPLHF

V: TRBV10-3
D: TRBD1
J: TRBJ1-1
size: many
DNA: TGTGCCATCAGCTTTCAGGGGGCTGAAGCTTTCTTT
CDR3: CAISFQGAEAFF

V: TRBV4-3
D: .
J: TRBJ1-2
size: few
DNA: TGCGCCAGCAGCCAAACAGGGAGATGGAGTGGCTACACCTTC
CDR3: CASSQTGRWSGYTF

V: TRBV29-1
D: .
J: TRBJ2-5
size: .
DNA: TGCAGCTTGGCGGGCGCCAAAGAGACCCAGTACTTC
CDR3: CSLAGAKETQYF

V: TRBV9
D: TRBD1
J: TRBJ2-5
size: many
DNA: TGTGCCAGCAGCGTAGTGGCAGGGGGCGGAGAGACCCAGTACTTC
CDR3: CASSVVAGGGETQYF

V: TRBV20-1
D: TRBD1
J: TRBJ2-5
size: few
DNA: TGCAGTGCTGAGAGAGGCTCAGGGGGTTTCGGAGAGACCCAGTACTTC
CDR3: CSAERGSGGFGETQYF

V: TRBV9
D: .
J: TRBJ2-7
size: .
DNA: TGTGCCAGCAGCCCTCGCGGTGATACCTACGAGCAGTACTTC
CDR3: CASSPRGDTYEQYF

V: TRBV5-1
D: TRBD1
J: TRBJ1-1
size: few
DNA: TGCGCCAGCAGCTTGTTTGCAGGGGGCAAGTGGAGCACTGAAGCTTTCTTT
CDR3: CASSLFAGGKWSTEAFF

V: TRBV20-1
D: TRBD1
J: TRBJ2-7
size: few
DNA: TGCAGTGCTAGAGGAGACAGGGCCCACTACGAGCAGTACTTC
CDR3: CSARGDRAHYEQYF

V: TRBV19
D: TRBD1
J: TRBJ1-2
size: .
DNA: TGTGCCAGTAGTCCCATCCGGGACAGGGTTTCCTCTGGCTACACCTTC
CDR3: CASSPIRDRVSSGYTF

V: TRBV7-6
D: .
J: TRBJ2-7
size: .
DNA: TGTGCCAGCAGCTTAGGATCCGGAACTTCCTACGAGCAGTACTTC
CDR3: CASSLGSGTSYEQYF

V: TRBV29-1
D: .
J: TRBJ1-2
size: .
DNA: TGCAGCTTGACCGCGGGAAGTGGCTACACCTTC
CDR3: CSLTAGSGYTF

V: TRBV6-5
D: TRBD1
J: TRBJ2-5
size: many
DNA: TGTGCCATCAGAGGGACAGGGGACCAAGAGACCCAGTACTTC
CDR3: CAIRGTGDQETQYF

V: TRBV20-1
D: TRBD1
J: TRBJ1-3
size: .
DNA: TGCAGTGCTAGAGATCTGCAGGGGGTGAACACCATATATTTT
CDR3: CSARDLQGVNTIYF

V: TRBV5-1
D: TRBD1
J: TRBJ2-7
size: few
DNA: TGCGCCAGTCGCGAACAGGGGGCATTTGAGCAGTACTTC
CDR3: CASREQGAFEQYF

V: TRBV7-9
D: .
J: TRBJ1-1
size: few
DNA: TGTGCCAGCAGCGCGATGGATTTCGAGAACACTGAAGCTTTCTTT
CDR3: CASSAMDFENTEAFF

V: TRBV20-1
D: .
J: TRBJ1-1
size: few
DNA: TGCAGTGCCGATAAACCATCCGAAGCTTTCTTT
CDR3: CSADKPSEAFF

V: TRBV15
D: .
J: TRBJ1-6
size: .
DNA: TGTGCCACCAGCGGTCCCGGGACACCCGCCCTCCACTTT
CDR3: CATSGPGTPALHF

V: TRBV30
D: TRBD1
J: TRBJ1-2
size: .
DNA: TGTGCCTGGGGGCAACCGGGACAGAACTATGGCTACACCTTC
CDR3: CAWGQPGQNYGYTF

V: TRBV29-1
D: TRBD1
J: TRBJ1-2
size: .
DNA: TGCAGCGTCGACACCCGAAAGGACAGGGGGCTCTATGGCTACACCTTC
CDR3: CSVDTRKDRGLYGYTF

V: TRBV7-9
D: TRBD2
J: TRBJ2-5
size: few
DNA: TGTGCCAGCAGCCCTATCCTTAGCGGGAATTCCCAAGAGACCCAGTACTTC
CDR3: CASSPILSGNSQETQYF